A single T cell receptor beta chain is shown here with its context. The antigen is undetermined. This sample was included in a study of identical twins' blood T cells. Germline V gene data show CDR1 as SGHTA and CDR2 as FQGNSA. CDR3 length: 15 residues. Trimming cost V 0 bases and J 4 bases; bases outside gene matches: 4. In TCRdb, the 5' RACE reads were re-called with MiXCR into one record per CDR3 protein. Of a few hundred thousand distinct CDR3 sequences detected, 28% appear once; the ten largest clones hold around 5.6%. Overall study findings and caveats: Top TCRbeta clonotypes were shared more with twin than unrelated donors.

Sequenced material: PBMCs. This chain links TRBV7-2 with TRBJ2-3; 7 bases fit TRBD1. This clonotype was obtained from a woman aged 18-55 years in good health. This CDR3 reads CASSLAHRGPDTQYF. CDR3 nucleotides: TGTGCCAGCAGCTTAGCGCACAGGGGCCCAGATACGCAGTATTTT.